This record concerns one TCR beta chain sequence. Its specific antigen is unknown. There are no base qualities to consult, and no much larger clone falls within one base. The data were obtained in a study of long-term antiretroviral therapy in people with HIV (dated by TCRdb to between 2022 and 2023). In the study overall: Collection of the earliest samples took place about a decade ahead of the 2015 WHO recommendation for immediate ART, at a time when ART was typically delayed until CD4 counts fell. A retrospective serial study tested whether ART initiation and durable HIV suppression were associated with changes in peripheral blood TRB repertoire composition and diversity. From 25 to 30 adults with confirmed HIV infection, the cohort provided 150 to 200 cryopreserved PBMC samples, gathered serially across a mean of around six years (range 1-12). About 35% of the 30 participants with HIV were female. No cross-contamination during QIAcube processing turned up in test extractions that ran a monoclonal T-cell line alongside 30 to 35 polyclonal samples.

Here is what the overall study found, with its caveats: Expanded TRB clones identified before ART initiation dominated the repertoire at all time points, although this dominance fluctuated and declined in many PLHIV after ART. HIV repertoires had narrower CDR3 length ranges than controls, and the network structure suggested an antigen-experienced repertoire that shifted only slightly toward naive after ART. Starting ART was linked to a significant rise in TRB diversity, yet even with long-term ART the diversity remained significantly lower than in transplant donor controls. No data were available on ART adherence, viral resistance or therapy changes, limiting inferences about post-ART repertoire changes. The samples span the years 2004 to 2017, and the ART regimens used may be less effective than current regimens. Because PBMC availability was limited, only the TCR beta chain was sequenced, with no alpha chain pairing. Because cell numbers in pre-ART samples were limited, unsorted PBMC were profiled instead of sorted CD4+ and CD8+ T cells.

Participants were included only if at least one PBMC sample before ART initiation and at least two post-ART samples were available. Treatment was received in the United States of America by all participants with HIV. Before DNA extraction, cryopreserved samples of about 1-11 million PBMC were thawed and then washed. At the time of the earliest PBMC sample, participants with HIV were aged between roughly 20 and 60 years. PBMC samples from each participant spanned 1-4 timepoints before ART initiation and 2-8 timepoints after ART initiation, with a median of 7 samples. For every participant, serial HIV viral load, CD4+ T-cell count, ART history and demographic data were obtained. Genomic DNA was extracted from unsorted PBMC with a Qiagen kit on a QIAcube, with processing performed in batches of 12 samples. The immunoSEQ hsTCRB v3.0 assay was used at survey level resolution for TRB variable region sequencing. TRB sequencing targeted a depth of roughly 35,000-50,000 T-cell genomes per sample. TRB libraries were pooled and sequenced on an Illumina MiSeq using a v3 150-cycle kit. As for how the authors treated the data: Repertoire analysis ran in R within a reproducible Nextflow workflow covering QC, data transformation and analysis. LymphoSeq2, an R package for exploring AIRR-Seq data, was used to implement custom analyses. A few samples that produced fewer than 5000 total TRB sequences were removed, so some 190 HIV repertoires were analyzed. Among the approximately 200 retained HIV repertoires, approximately 57 were collected before ART initiation and approximately 130 were collected after ART initiation. Repertoires were downsampled to 5000 TRB nucleotide sequences, with summary statistics averaged over 100 downsampling iterations. TRB sequences were retained for analysis only if CDR3 regions of at least seven amino acids were present. Diversity was measured with a Shannon entropy-derived clonality score and the Gini coefficient. In the repertoire networks, any two of the top 5000 CDR3 amino acid sequences were connected whenever the two sequences differed by an edit distance of one. For TRB CDR3 amino acid sequences, GLIPH2 was used to predict antigen specificity groups and MHC restriction. Known CMV, EBV, HIV or tissue antigen associations were flagged by matching CDR3 amino acid sequences against VDJdb and McPAS-TCR. Pre-ART, post-ART and control groups were compared with Wilcoxon signed-rank tests and Holm-Bonferroni correction. TCRdb took this table from immuneACCESS and kept in-frame rearrangements with V and J called. Such tables lack part of the clones; where checked against another copy, unresolved V genes explain under half of the gap, and the rest is unexplained. Clonal size and the V and J genes are those of that table, whereas D and trimming came from the DNA. Present in this sample are around 26,000 clones, approximately 80% of which were seen just once. Over 13% of the sample comes from the top ten.

V is pruned by 5 bases and J by 4 bases, leaving 8 bases of the junction without a gene match. The germline V gene sets CDR1 to MNHNS and CDR2 to SASEGT. Spanning cysteine to phenylalanine, the CDR3 consists of 15 amino acids. CDR3 DNA only is kept here, 45 bases in frame from base 1. The source is a man aged 25-40 years with HIV. The V and J segments used are TRBV6-1 and TRBJ1-3, with 7 bases aligning to TRBD1. The material sequenced was unsorted PBMCs, taken approximately 4.1 years after starting antiretroviral therapy. The DNA is as follows: TGTGCCAGCAGTACCAAAGGGGGCTGGGGAAACACCATATATTTT. Its protein product is CASSTKGGWGNTIYF.